This TCR beta chain was recovered during a study of cytomegalovirus exposure and HLA in healthy donors. This clone showed up just once. There are 14 residues in the CDR3. Germline V gene data show CDR1 as MGHRA and CDR2 as YSYEKL. After removal of 1 base from V and 13 bases from J, the junction contained 9 bases not matched to a gene. PCR was performed using 60 Vbeta and 13 Jbeta primers. Sequencing was performed with immunoSEQ multiplex PCR; in TCRdb, only in-frame clones are kept and a portion is missing. Of 120,000 or so clones in the sample, roughly 86% were seen once. The rearrangement links TRBV4-1 to TRBJ2-2; 7 nucleotides match TRBD1. The sequenced sample was PBMCs. The clonotype was recovered from a young man in good health and CMV-seronegative. The CDR3 DNA reads TGCGCCAGCAGCCAAGTAGAGGGGGCGCGATGGCTGTTTTTT. Protein sequence: CASSQVEGARWLFF.